This entry describes one T cell receptor beta chain. CDR3 length: 17 residues. The germline V gene encodes CDR1 SEHNR and CDR2 FQNEAQ (reference sequence). Trimming shortened V by 5 bases and J by 0 bases, and 17 bases separated the two germline ends. Clones were sequenced by immunoSEQ multiplex PCR, and TCRdb holds only the in-frame ones, with some missing. The sample yields approximately 52,000 clones, over 75% seen once. This sample is drawn from a study of control samples from healthy donors and cancer patients. This clonotype was sampled from a man between 50 and 59 years old in good health. Sequenced: blood. This rearrangement joins TRBV7-9 to TRBJ1-3; the D is unclear. CDR3 amino acids: CASSPPYQASSGNTIYF. In nucleotides, the CDR3 is TGTGCCAGCAGCCCCCCTTACCAGGCCTCCTCTGGAAACACCATATATTTT.